This T cell receptor (beta chain) comes out of a study of T cell changes during pregnancy in multiple sclerosis. Per germline, CDR1 PRHDT and CDR2 FYEKMQ (reference sequence). The CDR3 is 12 residues long. V was clipped by 3 bases and J by 3 bases, with 5 bases between them. Data came from immunoSEQ multiplex PCR; TCRdb stores just in-frame clones and leaves some out. The sample carries around 56,000 clones, approximately 90% recorded once. Source: peripheral blood, taken in the first trimester of pregnancy. The chain joins TRBV13 to TRBJ1-1, with no clear D. This sequence originates from a female donor in good health, enrolled as a control in a pregnancy study. For the CDR3, the DNA is TGTGCCAGCAGCTTCGGGGACACTGAAGCTTTCTTT. Protein product: CASSFGDTEAFF. The full variable domain, rest sourced from reference TRBV13 and TRBJ1-1, is AAGVIQSPRHLIKEKRETATLKCYPIPRHDTVYWYQQGPGQDPQFLISFYEKMQSDKGSIPDRFSAQQFSDYHSELNMSSLELGDSALYFCASSFGDTEAFFGQGTRLTVV.